This T cell receptor (beta chain) was recovered during a study of identical twins. Study-wide results and limits: Carriage of fewer insertions was seen in abundant cord blood beta clonotypes, whereas memory repertoires showed none. Partly confounded zero-insertion analyses could result from invariant MAIT and iNKT cells.

As concerns this clonotype: Its target is not known.

Trimming took 5 bases from V and 4 from J, leaving 9 bases between them. This CDR3 comprises 13 residues. TCRdb reprocessed the 5' RACE reads via MiXCR and lists one record per CDR3 protein. The sample gives over 600,000 distinct CDR3 sequences, 20% to 25% of which show up once; about 4.5% is in the top ten. These data were likewise used in another study, on T cells expressing NK-cell markers.

Sequencing was performed on PBMCs. This sequence joins TRBV12-3 or TRBV12-4 and TRBJ1-3; the D is unclear. The receptor was derived from a woman between 18 and 29 years old in good health. The CDR3 sequence is CASSHPQGNTIYF. CDR3 nucleotide sequence: TGTGCCAGCAGTCACCCCCAGGGAAACACCATATATTTT.